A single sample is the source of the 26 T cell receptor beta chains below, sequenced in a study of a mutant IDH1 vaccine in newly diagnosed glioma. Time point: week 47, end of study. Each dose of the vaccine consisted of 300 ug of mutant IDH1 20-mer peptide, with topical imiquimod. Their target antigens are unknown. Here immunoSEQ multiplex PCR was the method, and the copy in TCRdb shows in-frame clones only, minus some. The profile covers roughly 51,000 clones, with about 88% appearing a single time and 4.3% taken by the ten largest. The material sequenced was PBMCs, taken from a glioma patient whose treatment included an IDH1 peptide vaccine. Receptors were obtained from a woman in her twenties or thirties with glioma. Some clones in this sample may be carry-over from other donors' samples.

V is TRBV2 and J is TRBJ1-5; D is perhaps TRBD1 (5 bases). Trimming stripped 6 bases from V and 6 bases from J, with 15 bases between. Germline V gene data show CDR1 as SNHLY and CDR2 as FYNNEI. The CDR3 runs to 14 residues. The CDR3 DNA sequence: TGTGCCAGCAGCTTTGTGGGGGGAGGTCAGCCCCAGCATTTT. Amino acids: CASSFVGGGQPQHF.

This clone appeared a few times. CDR3: CASSFWRGEQYF. The CDR3, as DNA: TGTGCCAGCAGCTTCTGGCGAGGCGAGCAGTACTTC. The rearrangement joins TRBV13 to TRBJ2-7, with unresolved D. The CDR3 extends over 12 amino acids. V was pared by 3 bases and J by 6 bases, with 9 bases between. CDR1 is PRHDT, CDR2 FYEKMQ, per germline (reference sequence).

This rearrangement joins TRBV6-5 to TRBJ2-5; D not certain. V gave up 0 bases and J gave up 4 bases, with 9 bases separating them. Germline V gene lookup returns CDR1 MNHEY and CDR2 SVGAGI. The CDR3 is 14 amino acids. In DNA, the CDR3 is TGTGCCAGCAGTTACTCGTGGGGAAGAGAGACCCAGTACTTC. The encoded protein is CASSYSWGRETQYF.

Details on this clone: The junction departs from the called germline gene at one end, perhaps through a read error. CDR3 in DNA: TGTGCCAGCAGTTTTACCGGGACGGCGTACGGGCAGTACTTC. Translated: CASSFTGTAYGQYF. The chain uses TRBV27 and TRBJ2-7; either TRBD1 or TRBD2 may supply D (5 bases each). The CDR3 has 14 residues. Germline CDR1 reads MNHEY; CDR2 reads SMNVEV (reference sequence).

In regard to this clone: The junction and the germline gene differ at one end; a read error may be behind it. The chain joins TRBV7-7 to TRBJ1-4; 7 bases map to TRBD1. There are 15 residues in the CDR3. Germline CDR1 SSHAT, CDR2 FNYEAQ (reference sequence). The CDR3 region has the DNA TGTGCTAGCAGCTCCGGCTCAGGGGGTAATGAAAAACTGTTTTTT. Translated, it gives CASSSGSGGNEKLFF.

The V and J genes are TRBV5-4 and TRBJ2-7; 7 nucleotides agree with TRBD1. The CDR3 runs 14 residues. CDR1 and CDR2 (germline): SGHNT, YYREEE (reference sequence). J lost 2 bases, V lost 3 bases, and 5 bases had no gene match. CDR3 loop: CASSSLDRPYEQYF. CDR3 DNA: TGTGCCAGCAGCTCACTGGACAGGCCCTACGAGCAGTACTTC.

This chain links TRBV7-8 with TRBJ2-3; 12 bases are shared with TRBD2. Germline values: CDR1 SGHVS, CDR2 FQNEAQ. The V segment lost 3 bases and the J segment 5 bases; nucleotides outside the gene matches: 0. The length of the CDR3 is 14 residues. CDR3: CASSLGLAGDTQYF. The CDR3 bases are TGTGCCAGCAGCTTGGGACTAGCGGGAGATACGCAGTATTTT.

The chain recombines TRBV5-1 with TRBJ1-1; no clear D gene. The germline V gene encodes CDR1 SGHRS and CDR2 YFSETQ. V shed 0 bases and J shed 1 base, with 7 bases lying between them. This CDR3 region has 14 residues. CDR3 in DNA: TGCGCCAGCAGCTTGGCAGTTTCGAACACTGAAGCTTTCTTT. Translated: CASSLAVSNTEAFF.

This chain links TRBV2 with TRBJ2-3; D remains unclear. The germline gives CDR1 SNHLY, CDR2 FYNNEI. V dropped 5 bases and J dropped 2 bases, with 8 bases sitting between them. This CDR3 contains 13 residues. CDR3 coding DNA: TGTGCCAGCAGTCGCGGCTTCACAGATACGCAGTATTTT. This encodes CASSRGFTDTQYF.

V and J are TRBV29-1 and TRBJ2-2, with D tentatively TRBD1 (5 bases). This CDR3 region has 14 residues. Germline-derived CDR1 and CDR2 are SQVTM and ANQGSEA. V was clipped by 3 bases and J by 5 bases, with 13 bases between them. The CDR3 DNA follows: TGCAGCGTTGACCTTCCAGACAGAACCGGGGAGCTGTTTTTT. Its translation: CSVDLPDRTGELFF.

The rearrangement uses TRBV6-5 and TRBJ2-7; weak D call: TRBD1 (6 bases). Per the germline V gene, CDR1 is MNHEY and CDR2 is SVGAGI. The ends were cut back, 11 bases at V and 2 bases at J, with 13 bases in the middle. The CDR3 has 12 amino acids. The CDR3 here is CAAQGRTYEQYF. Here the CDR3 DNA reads TGTGCCGCCCAGGGGAGAACCTACGAGCAGTACTTC.

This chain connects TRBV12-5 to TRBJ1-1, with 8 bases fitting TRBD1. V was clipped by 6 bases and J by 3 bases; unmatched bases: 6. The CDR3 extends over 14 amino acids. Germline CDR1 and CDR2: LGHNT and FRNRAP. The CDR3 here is CASGKGQGYTEAFF. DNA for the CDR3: TGTGCTAGTGGAAAAGGACAGGGTTACACTGAAGCTTTCTTT.

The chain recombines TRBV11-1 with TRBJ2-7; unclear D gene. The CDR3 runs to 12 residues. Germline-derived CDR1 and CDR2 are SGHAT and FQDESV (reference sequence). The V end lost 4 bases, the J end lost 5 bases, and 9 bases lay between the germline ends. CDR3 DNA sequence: TGTGCCAGCAGCTCCCTAGAAAACGAGCAGTACTTC. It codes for CASSSLENEQYF.

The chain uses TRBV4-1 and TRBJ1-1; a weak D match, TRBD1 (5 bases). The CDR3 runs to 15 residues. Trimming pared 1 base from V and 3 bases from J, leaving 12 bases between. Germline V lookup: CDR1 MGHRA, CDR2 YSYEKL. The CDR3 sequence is CASSQVGTGDTEAFF. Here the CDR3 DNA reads TGCGCCAGCAGCCAAGTTGGGACCGGGGACACTGAAGCTTTCTTT.

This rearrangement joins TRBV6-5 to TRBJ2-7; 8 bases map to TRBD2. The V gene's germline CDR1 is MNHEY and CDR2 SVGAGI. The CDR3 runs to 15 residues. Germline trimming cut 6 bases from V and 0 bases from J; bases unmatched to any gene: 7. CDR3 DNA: TGTGCCAGCAGGGAACTAGCGGCTAGCTCCTACGAGCAGTACTTC. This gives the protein CASRELAASSYEQYF.

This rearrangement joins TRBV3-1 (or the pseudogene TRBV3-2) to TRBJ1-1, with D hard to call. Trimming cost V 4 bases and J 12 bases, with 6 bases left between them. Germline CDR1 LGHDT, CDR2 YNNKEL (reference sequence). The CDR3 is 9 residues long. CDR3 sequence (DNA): TGTGCCAGCAGCCCCCCCCCTTTCTTT. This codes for CASSPPPFF.

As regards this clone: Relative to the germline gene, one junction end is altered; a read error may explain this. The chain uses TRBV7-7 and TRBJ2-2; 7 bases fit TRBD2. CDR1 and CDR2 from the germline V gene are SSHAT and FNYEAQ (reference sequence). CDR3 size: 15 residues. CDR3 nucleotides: TGTGCTAGCAGCTATTTGCCCGGGGGGACCGGGGAGCTGTTTTTT. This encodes CASSYLPGGTGELFF.

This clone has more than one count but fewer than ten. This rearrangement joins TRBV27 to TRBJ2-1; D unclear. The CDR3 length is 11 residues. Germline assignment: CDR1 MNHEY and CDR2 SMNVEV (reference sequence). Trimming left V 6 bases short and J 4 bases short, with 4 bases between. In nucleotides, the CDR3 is TGTGCCAGCAGCCTTTACAATGAGCAGTTCTTC. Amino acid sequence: CASSLYNEQFF.

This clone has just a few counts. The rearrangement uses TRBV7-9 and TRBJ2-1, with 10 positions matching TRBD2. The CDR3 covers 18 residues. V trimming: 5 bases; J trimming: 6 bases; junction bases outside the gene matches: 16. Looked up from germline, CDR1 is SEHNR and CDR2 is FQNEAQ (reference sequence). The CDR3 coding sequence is TGTGCCAGCAGCCCTTCCTCGGGGCTAGCGGGAGTTGGCAATGAGCAGTTCTTC. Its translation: CASSPSSGLAGVGNEQFF.

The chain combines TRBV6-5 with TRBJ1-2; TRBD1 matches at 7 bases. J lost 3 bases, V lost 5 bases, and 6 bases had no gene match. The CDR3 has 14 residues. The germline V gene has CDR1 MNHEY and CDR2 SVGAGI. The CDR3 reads CASSLLGGYYGYTF. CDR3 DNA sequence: TGTGCCAGCAGTCTATTAGGGGGCTACTATGGCTACACCTTC.

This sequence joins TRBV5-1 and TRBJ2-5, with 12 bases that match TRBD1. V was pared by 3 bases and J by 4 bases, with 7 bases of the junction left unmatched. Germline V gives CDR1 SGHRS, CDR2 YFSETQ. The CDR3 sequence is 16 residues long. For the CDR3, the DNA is TGCGCCAGCAGCTCCCCGGGACAGGGGGCGCGAGAGACCCAGTACTTC. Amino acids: CASSSPGQGARETQYF.

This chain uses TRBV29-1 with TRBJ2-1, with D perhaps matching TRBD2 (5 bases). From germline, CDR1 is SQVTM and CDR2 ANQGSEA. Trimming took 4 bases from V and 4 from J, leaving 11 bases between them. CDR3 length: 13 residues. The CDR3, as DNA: TGCAGCGTTGTTGTCCGGGATTACAATGAGCAGTTCTTC. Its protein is CSVVVRDYNEQFF.

The CDR3 region has the DNA TGTGCCAGCACCCCAACGGGAGGGCTAGCCAACAACAATGAGCAGTTCTTC. This gives the protein CASTPTGGLANNNEQFF. V usage is TRBV7-2 and J usage is TRBJ2-1, with 8 bases matching TRBD2. Germline trimming cut 7 bases from V and 5 bases from J; bases unmatched to any gene: 16. The length of the CDR3 is 17 residues. Looked up from germline, CDR1 is SGHTA and CDR2 is FQGNSA.

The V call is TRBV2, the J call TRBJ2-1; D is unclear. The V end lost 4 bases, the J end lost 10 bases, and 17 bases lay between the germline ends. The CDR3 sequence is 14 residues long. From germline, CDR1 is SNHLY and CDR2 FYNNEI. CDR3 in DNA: TGTGCCAGCAGTGCCCGGCCTCTGCAGGTAGAGCAGTTCTTC. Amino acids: CASSARPLQVEQFF.

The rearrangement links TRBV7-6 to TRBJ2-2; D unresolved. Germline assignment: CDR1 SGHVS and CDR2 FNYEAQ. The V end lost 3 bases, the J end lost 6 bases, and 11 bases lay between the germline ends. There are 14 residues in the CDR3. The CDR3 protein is CASSLAQVSGELFF. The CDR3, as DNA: TGTGCCAGCAGCTTGGCTCAGGTCTCCGGGGAGCTGTTTTTT.

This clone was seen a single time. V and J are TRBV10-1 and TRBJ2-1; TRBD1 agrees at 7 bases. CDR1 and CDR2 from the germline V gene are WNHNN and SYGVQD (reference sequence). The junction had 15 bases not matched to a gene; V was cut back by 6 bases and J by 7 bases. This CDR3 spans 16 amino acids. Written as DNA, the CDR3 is TGCGCCAGCAGACTCCTCCGGGACAGAAAGTTGAATGAGCAGTTCTTC. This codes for CASRLLRDRKLNEQFF.